The clone carrying this T cell receptor beta chain was seen repeatedly, ten times or more. Unique molecular identifiers were used to barcode this TCRbeta library. One entry per CDR3 protein, called by TCRdb with MiXCR from the PCR reads. Of 200,000 to 250,000 distinct CDR3 sequences listed, around 8.9% are singletons. V lost 3 bases to trimming and J lost 6 bases; unmatched junction nucleotides: 6. CDR1 is DFQATT and CDR2 is SNEGSKA in the germline V gene (reference sequence). The CDR3 is 15 amino acids. This sample is part of a study of T-cell reconstitution after alpha-beta-depleted transplantation in children.

The sequencing used PBMCs from the stem cell graft donor, collected from the stem cell graft. The receptor comes from a human donor who donated a stem cell graft to a child with SCID. The chain uses TRBV20-1 and TRBJ2-1; TRBD2 aligns across 12 bases. CDR3 loop: CSASLAGGQSNEQFF. The CDR3 region has the DNA TGCAGTGCTAGTCTAGCGGGGGGGCAATCCAATGAGCAGTTCTTC.